These T cell receptor beta chains were read from a single sample in a study of cytomegalovirus exposure and HLA in healthy donors. Produced via immunoSEQ multiplex PCR; TCRdb's table is partial and in-frame only. Among just over 200,000 clones listed, about 81% were seen once. Sequenced input: PBMCs. All receptors come from a woman aged 40 to 49 in good health and CMV-seronegative. Both conserved end residues are part of each CDR3. D genes are given only for firm matches. Clone size is shown for a subset of rows, as once, few, many or a class of expanded clone.

TRBJ2-3	.	TRBD1	TRBV6-5	TGTGCCAGCAGTTACGGTCCGGGACAGGGAACAGATACGCAGTATTTT	CASSYGPGQGTDTQYF
TRBJ2-2	.	TRBD1	TRBV2	TGTGCCAGCAGTGTAGCCCTATCGGGACAGGGAGACACCGGGGAGCTGTTTTTT	CASSVALSGQGDTGELFF
TRBJ1-2	.	.	TRBV20-1	TGCAGTGCCCTAGGACGAGGAGACTACGCCTTC	CSALGRGDYAF
TRBJ2-7	.	TRBD2	TRBV28	TGTGCCAGCAGAAGTCCAAGCGGGAGGGCCGACGAGCAGTACTTC	CASRSPSGRADEQYF
TRBJ1-5	.	.	TRBV2	TGTGCCAGCAGTAAAAGGGGGGGACGGAGAAGCAATCAGCCCCAGCATTTT	CASSKRGGRRSNQPQHF
TRBJ2-1	.	TRBD2	TRBV10-3	TGTGCCATCAGTGTACGGCTAGCGGGGTTCGATGAGCAGTTCTTC	CAISVRLAGFDEQFF
TRBJ2-7	.	TRBD1	TRBV29-1	TGCAGCGCCACGACAGGGGGCCTCGAGCAGTACTTC	CSATTGGLEQYF
TRBJ2-3	.	.	TRBV4-1	TGCGCCAGCAGCACGCGCGGCCGGGATACGCAGTATTTT	CASSTRGRDTQYF
TRBJ2-1	.	TRBD2	TRBV10-3	TGTGCCATCAGTGAGACTAGCGGGATCGATGAGCAGTTCTTC	CAISETSGIDEQFF
TRBJ2-2	.	TRBD2	TRBV10-2	TGCGCCACTGGGACTAGCGGGACCACCGGGGAGCTGTTTTTT	CATGTSGTTGELFF
TRBJ2-1	.	.	TRBV11-2	TGTGCCAGCAGAACTACCAGGGACACATTGTACAATGAGCAGTTCTTC	CASRTTRDTLYNEQFF
TRBJ2-3	.	.	TRBV27	TGTGCCAGCACAAGGAGGGAAGCGCGTGATACGCAGTATTTT	CASTRREARDTQYF
TRBJ2-5	.	TRBD2	TRBV27	TGTGCCAGCAGCAGGACTAGCGGACAAGAGACCCAGTACTTC	CASSRTSGQETQYF
TRBJ2-3	.	TRBD2	TRBV29-1	TGCAGCGTGGCCCCTAGCGGGGCAGATACGCAGTATTTT	CSVAPSGADTQYF
TRBJ2-1	.	.	TRBV29-1	TGCAGCGTGGGCTCCGGGACACCACCCTACAATGAGCAGTTCTTC	CSVGSGTPPYNEQFF
TRBJ2-7	.	TRBD2	TRBV28	TGTGCCAGCGAGCAGCGGGAAGAGACGAGGCAGTACTTC	CASEQREETRQYF
TRBJ2-7	.	.	TRBV5-4	TGTGCCAGCAGCTCGGCAGGTAGATGGCCCTACGAGCAGTACTTC	CASSSAGRWPYEQYF
TRBJ2-7	.	.	TRBV18	TGTGCCAGCTCGACAAGCTCCTACGAGCAGTACTTC	CASSTSSYEQYF
TRBJ2-1	.	.	TRBV7-6	TGTGCCAGCAGCTTGGGAAGCGGGTATTACAATGAGCAGTTCTTC	CASSLGSGYYNEQFF
TRBJ2-1	once	TRBD1	TRBV6-6	TGTGCCAGTCGGGACAGTTTGGGCAATGAGCAGTTCTTC	CASRDSLGNEQFF
TRBJ1-2	.	.	TRBV6-5	TGTGCCAGCAGCACCTCGTGGGGCGCGAACTATGGCTACACCTTC	CASSTSWGANYGYTF
TRBJ2-3	.	.	TRBV5-1	TGCGCCAGCAGCCCTACCAAAGGGAGGTATAGCACAGATACGCAGTATTTT	CASSPTKGRYSTDTQYF
TRBJ2-5	.	TRBD1	TRBV7-3	TGTGCCAGCAGCTTAAGCCAGGGGGCAGAGACCCAGTACTTC	CASSLSQGAETQYF
TRBJ1-2	.	TRBD1	TRBV2	TGTGCCAGCGATGGGGGACAGGTTCGGTATGGCTACACCTTC	CASDGGQVRYGYTF
TRBJ2-1	.	.	TRBV27	TGTGCCAGCAGTATTCTACAGGGTTACAATGAGCAGTTCTTC	CASSILQGYNEQFF
TRBJ2-7	.	TRBD2	TRBV12-5	TGTGCTAGTGACAAAACGGGGGGGTTCTACGAGCAGTACTTC	CASDKTGGFYEQYF
TRBJ2-2	once	TRBD2	TRBV6-5	TGTGCCAGCAGTCGACTAGCGGGGTACACCGGGGAGCTGTTTTTT	CASSRLAGYTGELFF
TRBJ2-4	few	.	TRBV18	TGTGCCAGCTCATCGGGACAAGGAAACATTCAGTACTTC	CASSSGQGNIQYF
TRBJ2-1	.	.	TRBV19	TGTGCCAGTGCTTCACTAGATAGCAATGAGCAGTTCTTC	CASASLDSNEQFF
TRBJ1-2	few	TRBD1	TRBV4-1	TGCGCCAGCAGTCTCGATCGGACAGGATCGCAAGGCTACACCTTC	CASSLDRTGSQGYTF
TRBJ1-2	.	.	TRBV6-5	TGTGCCAGCAGTTACGACTTCCTCCTCAACTATGGCTACACCTTC	CASSYDFLLNYGYTF
TRBJ1-2	.	TRBD1	TRBV4-1	TGCGCCAGCAGCCATTCATCCGGGACAGGGTCCTATGGCTACACCTTC	CASSHSSGTGSYGYTF
TRBJ1-2	.	.	TRBV7-8	TGTGCCAGCAGCTTAAGCAGGGTTGGGGGCTACACCTTC	CASSLSRVGGYTF
TRBJ2-5	once	TRBD2	TRBV2	TGTGCCAGCACGGAACTAGCGGGAGCTGGCGGAGAGACCCAGTACTTC	CASTELAGAGGETQYF
TRBJ1-1	.	TRBD1	TRBV11-2	TGTGCCAGCAGCTTAAACAGGGGGACCGGCACTGAAGCTTTCTTT	CASSLNRGTGTEAFF
TRBJ2-3	.	TRBD2	TRBV19	TGTGCCAGTATCCCTAGCGGGAGAGCCACAGATACGCAGTATTTT	CASIPSGRATDTQYF
TRBJ1-2	.	TRBD1	TRBV7-3	TGTGCCAGCAGCCCCAGACAGGGCTTCCGCGCTTATGGCTACACCTTC	CASSPRQGFRAYGYTF
TRBJ1-1	.	.	TRBV6-5	TGTGCCAGCAGTGACACTGACAGGCCCGAAGCTTTCTTT	CASSDTDRPEAFF
TRBJ1-1	.	.	TRBV5-6	TGTGCCAGCAGCCGAACACCGGGAGCCCGGAACACTGAAGCTTTCTTT	CASSRTPGARNTEAFF